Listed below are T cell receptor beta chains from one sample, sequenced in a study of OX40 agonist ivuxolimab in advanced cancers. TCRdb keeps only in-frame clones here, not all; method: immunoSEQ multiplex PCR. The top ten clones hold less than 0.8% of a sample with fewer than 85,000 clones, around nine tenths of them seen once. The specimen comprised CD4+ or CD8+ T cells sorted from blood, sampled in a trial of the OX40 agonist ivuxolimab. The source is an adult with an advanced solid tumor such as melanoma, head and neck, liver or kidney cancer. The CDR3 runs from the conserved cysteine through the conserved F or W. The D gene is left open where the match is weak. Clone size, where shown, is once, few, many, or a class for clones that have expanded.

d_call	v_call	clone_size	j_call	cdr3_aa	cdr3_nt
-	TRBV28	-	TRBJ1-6	CASRTEGDSPLHF	TGTGCCAGCAGGACAGAGGGAGATTCACCCCTCCACTTT
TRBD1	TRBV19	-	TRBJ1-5	CASSPTGHYNQPQHF	TGTGCCAGTAGTCCGACAGGGCACTACAATCAGCCCCAGCATTTT
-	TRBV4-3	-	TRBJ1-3	CASSHNGNTIYF	TGCGCCAGCAGCCACAACGGAAACACCATATATTTT
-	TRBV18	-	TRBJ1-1	CASSPFAGPNTEAFF	TGTGCCAGCTCACCATTCGCAGGGCCGAACACTGAAGCTTTCTTT
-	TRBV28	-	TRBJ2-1	CASSKGNEQFF	TGTGCCAGCAGTAAGGGGAATGAGCAGTTCTTC
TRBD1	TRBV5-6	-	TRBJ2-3	CASTFPGTGGSTQYF	TGTGCCAGCACCTTTCCGGGGACAGGGGGTTCTACGCAGTATTTT
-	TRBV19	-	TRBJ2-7	CASRGDKARSEQYF	TGTGCCAGTAGAGGGGATAAGGCCAGGTCCGAGCAGTACTTC
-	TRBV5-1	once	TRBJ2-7	CASSSEGPDEQYF	TGCGCCAGCAGCTCGGAGGGGCCGGACGAGCAGTACTTC
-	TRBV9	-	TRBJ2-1	CASSVSGAPYNEQFF	TGTGCCAGCAGCGTAAGTGGGGCGCCCTACAATGAGCAGTTCTTC
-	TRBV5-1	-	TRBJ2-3	CASSSTLQGTQYF	TGCGCCAGCAGCTCCACCCTGCAGGGGACGCAGTATTTT
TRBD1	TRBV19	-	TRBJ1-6	CASSLGTGQNNSPLHF	TGTGCCAGTAGCTTGGGGACGGGACAGAATAATTCACCCCTCCACTTT
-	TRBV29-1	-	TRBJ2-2	CSVGPGVGELFF	TGCAGCGTTGGGCCCGGGGTTGGGGAGCTGTTTTTT
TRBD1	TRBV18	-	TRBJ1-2	CASSPLTPRTGGLYGYTF	TGTGCCAGCTCACCATTGACCCCCAGGACAGGGGGGCTCTATGGCTACACCTTC